Below, 30 T cell receptor beta chains from the same sample are listed, as sequenced in a study of CD8 T cells in ankylosing spondylitis. One entry per CDR3 protein, called by TCRdb with MiXCR from the 5' RACE reads. This sample has around 150,000 distinct CDR3 sequences; under 45% occur once, and the top ten carry about 15%. The material sequenced was synovial fluid, either unsorted or a sorted T cell fraction (not recorded which). The origin of the receptors is a male donor with ankylosing spondylitis.

This chain joins TRBV20-1 and TRBJ2-1, with 10 bases lining up with TRBD2. V dropped 0 bases and J dropped 3; count of bases not matched to a gene: 5. This CDR3 comprises 16 residues. The V gene's germline CDR1 is DFQATT and CDR2 SNEGSKA (reference sequence). The CDR3 DNA sequence: TGCAGTGCTAGAGATCCCCTAGCGGGAGACTACAATGAGCAGTTCTTC. It translates to CSARDPLAGDYNEQFF.

The chain uses TRBV12-3 or TRBV12-4 and TRBJ2-4, with 7 bases identical to TRBD2. Germline trimming cut 5 bases from V and 0 bases from J; bases unmatched to any gene: 4. This CDR3 is 15 amino acids long. The CDR3 spells CASSAGRVAKNIQYF. CDR3 in DNA: TGTGCCAGCAGTGCAGGGAGGGTAGCCAAAAACATTCAGTACTTC.

The chain uses TRBV21-1 and TRBJ1-1; TRBD1, the D gene given by the table, was not confirmed from the DNA. TRBV21-1 is a listed pseudogene. This CDR3 has 14 residues. The CDR3 region has the DNA TGTGCCAGCAGCAAAGGGACAACGAACACTGAAGCTTTCTTT. Its translation is CASSKGTTNTEAFF.

This clonotype was observed many times. The gene calls are TRBV2 and TRBJ2-1; D is unclear. V gave up 7 bases and J gave up 2 bases, with 6 bases separating them. The CDR3 has 12 residues. Germline CDR1 reads SNHLY; CDR2 reads FYNNEI. CDR3 loop: CASNDPYNEQFF. In nucleotides, the CDR3 is TGTGCCAGCAATGACCCCTACAATGAGCAGTTCTTC. Full variable domain (missing parts from reference TRBV2 and TRBJ2-1): EPEVTQTPSHQVTQMGQEVILRCVPISNHLYFYWYRQILGQKVEFLVSFYNNEISEKSEIFDDQFSVERPDGSNFTLKIRSTKLEDSAMYFCASNDPYNEQFFGPGTRLTVL.

This clonotype was detected only a few times. The rearrangement uses TRBV6-2 or TRBV6-3 and TRBJ2-1; D is possibly TRBD2 (7 bases). The CDR3 is 18 amino acids. The V gene lost 2 bases and the J gene lost 7 bases, with 24 bases spanning the gap. CDR1 is MNHEY and CDR2 is SVGEGT in the germline V gene. As DNA, the CDR3 is TGTGCCAGCAGTTACATATCCCCCTTAGGGGGGGGCCGGAATGAGCAGTTCTTC. Its translation is CASSYISPLGGGRNEQFF.

The rearrangement uses TRBV7-8 and TRBJ2-7; D unresolved. The CDR3 is made up of 14 amino acids. Germline V CDR1 and CDR2: SGHVS, FQNEAQ. V lost 2 bases, J lost 5 bases, and 13 bases lay in between. The CDR3 loop reads CASSLLRRQNEQYF. The DNA of the CDR3 is TGTGCCAGCAGCTTACTCCGACGCCAGAACGAGCAGTACTTC.

This clonotype has just one count. V usage is TRBV4-1 and J usage is TRBJ1-2; a possible D gene is TRBD1 (5 bases). V lost 5 bases and J 4 bases, leaving 17 bases between the germline ends. The CDR3 loop spans 15 amino acids. Germline V gene lookup returns CDR1 MGHRA and CDR2 YSYEKL. The CDR3 DNA sequence: TGCGCCAGCAGCTTCCGACAGCCGAGCGGCTATGGCTACACCTTC. Its translation: CASSFRQPSGYGYTF.

The chain employs TRBV5-6 and TRBJ2-5; no clear D gene. Deletions cut 5 bases from V and 1 base from J, with 9 bases between. CDR1 and CDR2 (germline): SGHDT, YYEEEE. The CDR3 length is 13 residues. CDR3 sequence reads: CASSTMTQETQYF. For the CDR3, the DNA is TGTGCCAGCAGTACCATGACCCAAGAGACCCAGTACTTC.

The chain joins TRBV11-2 to TRBJ2-3; 7 bases map to TRBD2. CDR1 is SGHAT, CDR2 FQNNGV, per germline. CDR3 length: 18 amino acids. J lost 7 bases, V lost 1 base, and 17 bases had no gene match. The CDR3 region has the DNA TGTGCCAGCAGCTTAGGGTCCCAGCGGGACGCAAGCGGGAATACGCAGTATTTT. Translating gives CASSLGSQRDASGNTQYF.

The chain joins TRBV27 to TRBJ2-7, with D uncertain. This CDR3 contains 14 residues. Germline lookup yields CDR1 MNHEY and CDR2 SMNVEV (reference sequence). V gave up 2 bases and J gave up 2 bases, with 10 bases separating them. CDR3 sequence (DNA): TGTGCCAGCAGTTTAATGAGCGTTCCCTACGAGCAGTACTTC. Its protein is CASSLMSVPYEQYF.

This clonotype has just one count. In nucleotides, the CDR3 is TGTGCCAGCAGTTTCGGCAGGACGGATGAAAAACTGTTTTTT. Its translation is CASSFGRTDEKLFF. The chain links TRBV12-3 or TRBV12-4 to TRBJ1-4; no definite D call. Trimming left V 3 bases short and J 6 bases short, with 11 bases between. The CDR3 sequence is 14 residues long.

The J gene is TRBJ1-2, the V gene TRBV15, with D tentatively TRBD1 (5 bases). This CDR3 contains 21 residues. CDR1 LNHNV and CDR2 YYDKDF come from the germline V gene (reference sequence). V gave up 5 bases and J gave up 0 bases, with 31 bases separating them. CDR3 sequence: CATSAQPSFPADRSANYGYTF. The CDR3 DNA follows: TGTGCCACCAGCGCTCAACCTAGTTTTCCGGCAGACAGATCAGCTAACTATGGCTACACCTTC.

This clonotype was seen a handful of times. The gene calls are TRBV27 and TRBJ1-1; 8 bases match TRBD1. Germline CDR1 is MNHEY and CDR2 is SMNVEV (reference sequence). CDR3 length: 15 residues. With V trimmed by 4 bases and J by 4 bases, 8 bases remained unmatched. The CDR3 reads CASSSFDRGGTEAFF. DNA of the CDR3: TGTGCCAGCAGTTCCTTCGACAGGGGAGGCACTGAAGCTTTCTTT.

This sequence joins TRBV7-2 and TRBJ2-5, with no clear D. CDR3 length equals 14 residues. V was trimmed by 1 base and J by 4 bases, leaving 10 bases between them. Per germline, CDR1 SGHTA and CDR2 FQGNSA. The CDR3 reads CASSLVMGLETQYF. The CDR3 DNA reads TGTGCCAGCAGCTTAGTTATGGGATTAGAGACCCAGTACTTC.

The chain joins TRBV4-3 to TRBJ2-7, with a possible D match to TRBD2 (5 bases). This CDR3 is 15 amino acids long. V shed 0 bases and J shed 7 bases, with 16 bases lying between them. CDR1 is LGHNA, CDR2 YSLEER, per germline. This chain's CDR3 is CASSQDRRNPREQYF. In DNA, the CDR3 is TGCGCCAGCAGCCAAGATAGGAGGAACCCCCGGGAGCAGTACTTC.

This sequence joins TRBV6-5 and TRBJ2-7; D not resolved. Germline CDR1 MNHEY, CDR2 SVGAGI. With 0 bases removed from V and 2 bases from J, the gap between germline ends came to 11 bases. The CDR3 is 15 amino acids. The CDR3 region has the DNA TGTGCCAGCAGTTACTCGGTCGGGCCTACCTACGAGCAGTACTTC. This encodes CASSYSVGPTYEQYF.

This clonotype showed up many times. The rearrangement uses TRBV4-2 and TRBJ1-2; a weak D match, TRBD1 (5 bases). CDR3 length: 15 amino acids. Germline CDR1 and CDR2: LGHNA and YNFKEQ. V lost 1 base to trimming and J lost 6 bases, with 15 bases between them. The CDR3 loop reads CASSQVVGERNGYTF. CDR3 nucleotide sequence: TGTGCCAGCAGCCAAGTGGTAGGGGAGAGGAATGGCTACACCTTC.

Here the CDR3 DNA reads TGTGCCAGCAGTACGACAGGGGTCCCAGATACGCAGTATTTT. It translates to CASSTTGVPDTQYF. This chain joins TRBV12-3 or TRBV12-4 and TRBJ2-3; 8 nucleotides match TRBD1. Germline trimming cut 5 bases from V and 4 bases from J; bases unmatched to any gene: 5. The CDR3 covers 14 residues.

J is TRBJ2-1 and V is TRBV4-3; D perhaps matches TRBD2 (5 bases). The germline V and J ends were trimmed by 4 bases and 5 bases, with 15 bases remaining between them. Germline values: CDR1 LGHNA, CDR2 YSLEER. This CDR3 is built from 15 residues. CDR3 nucleotide sequence: TGCGCCAGCAGCCGGTCTTTAGCGTCCCACAATGAGCAGTTCTTC. It codes for CASSRSLASHNEQFF.

This clonotype appeared many times. The chain joins TRBV7-9 to TRBJ1-5; tentative D call: TRBD1 (5 bases). The length of the CDR3 is 14 residues. V was cut by 6 bases and J by 3 bases, with 12 bases left in between. CDR1 is SEHNR and CDR2 is FQNEAQ in the germline V gene (reference sequence). The chain's CDR3 is CASSADGTNQPQHF. The CDR3 DNA reads as TGTGCCAGCAGTGCGGACGGGACCAATCAGCCCCAGCATTTT.

This clonotype has a handful of counts. The chain couples TRBV15 to TRBJ1-2; D gene ambiguous. V was cut by 3 bases and J by 4 bases, with 9 bases left in between. CDR1 is LNHNV, CDR2 YYDKDF, per germline (reference sequence). This CDR3 region has 13 residues. CDR3 amino acids: CATSRENSYGYTF. The CDR3 DNA sequence: TGTGCCACCAGCAGGGAAAACAGCTATGGCTACACCTTC.

For the CDR3, the DNA is TGTGCCATCAGTGAGAGGGAGGGAACACCGAGCGAAGCTTTCTTT. Amino acid sequence: CAISEREGTPSEAFF. The chain recombines TRBV10-3 with TRBJ1-1, with D unclear. Trimming took off 2 bases at V and 8 bases at J, with 18 bases between the two ends. The CDR3 covers 15 residues. CDR1 is ENHRY and CDR2 is SYGVKD in the germline V gene.

The V gene is TRBV7-9, the J gene TRBJ2-3, with 13 bases matching TRBD2. Germline V gene sequence: CDR1 SEHNR, CDR2 FQNEAQ (reference sequence). V gave up 0 bases and J gave up 6 bases; unmatched junction bases: 6. The length of the CDR3 is 17 residues. CDR3 nucleotides: TGTGCCAGCAGCTTAGCGGAGGAACTAGCGGGAGGGGATACGCAGTATTTT. It translates to CASSLAEELAGGDTQYF.

This chain joins TRBV24-1 and TRBJ2-2; no clear D. Between the trimmed V and J ends, which lost 5 bases and 4 bases, there was a span of 13 bases. The CDR3 has 15 amino acids. In germline, CDR1 is KGHDR, CDR2 SFDVKD. The DNA for the CDR3 is TGTGCCACCAGTGCCGGTGAACTGGGCACCGGGGAGCTGTTTTTT. It specifies CATSAGELGTGELFF.

This clonotype has a single count. This chain joins TRBV27 and TRBJ1-1; D gene unclear. V dropped 6 bases and J dropped 0 bases, with 20 bases sitting between them. The germline gives CDR1 MNHEY, CDR2 SMNVEV (reference sequence). The CDR3 totals 17 residues. The CDR3 DNA sequence: TGTGCCAGCAGCCATGGGGTACACCGTATTCTGAACACTGAAGCTTTCTTT. It translates to CASSHGVHRILNTEAFF.

The rearrangement links TRBV29-1 to TRBJ2-1, with 7 bases fitting TRBD1. The CDR3 has 14 amino acids. V shed 6 bases and J 0 bases; nucleotides not matched to a gene: 5. Germline CDR1 and CDR2: SQVTM and ANQGSEA. In DNA form, the CDR3 reads TGCAGCGTCCAGGGGGTAAGCTCCTACAATGAGCAGTTCTTC. Protein: CSVQGVSSYNEQFF.

In its sample, this clonotype was seen many times. V gene TRBV10-3 combines with J gene TRBJ2-7, with 9 bases that match TRBD1. The CDR3 length is 15 residues. The germline V gene encodes CDR1 ENHRY and CDR2 SYGVKD. The V segment lost 2 bases and the J segment 2 bases; nucleotides outside the gene matches: 4. CDR3 in DNA: TGTGCCATCAGTGAGATGGGACAGGGAGCCTACGAGCAGTACTTC. It codes for CAISEMGQGAYEQYF.

The V gene is TRBV15, the J gene TRBJ1-1; 8 bases are a match to TRBD1. CDR1 and CDR2 from the germline V gene are LNHNV and YYDKDF (reference sequence). Trimming removed 0 bases from V and 1 base from J; junction bases left unmatched: 1. The CDR3 extends over 15 amino acids. The CDR3 reads CATSREDRGNTEAFF. The CDR3 region has the DNA TGTGCCACCAGCAGAGAAGACAGGGGGAACACTGAAGCTTTCTTT.

The gene calls are TRBV12-3 or TRBV12-4 and TRBJ1-5; D possibly corresponds to TRBD1 (6 bases). The CDR3 is 12 amino acids. V shed 5 bases and J shed 9 bases, with 11 bases lying between them. CDR3 sequence: CASSNYRAPQHF. The DNA of the CDR3 is TGTGCCAGCAGTAACTACAGGGCGCCCCAGCATTTT.

This chain joins TRBV11-2 and TRBJ1-5; 9 bases are shared with TRBD1. Per the germline V gene, CDR1 is SGHAT and CDR2 is FQNNGV. With V trimmed by 5 bases and J by 7 bases, 6 bases remained unmatched. This CDR3 has 14 residues. For the CDR3, the DNA is TGTGCCAGCAGCGCACAGGGGGCATTACAGCCCCAGCATTTT. Protein sequence: CASSAQGALQPQHF.